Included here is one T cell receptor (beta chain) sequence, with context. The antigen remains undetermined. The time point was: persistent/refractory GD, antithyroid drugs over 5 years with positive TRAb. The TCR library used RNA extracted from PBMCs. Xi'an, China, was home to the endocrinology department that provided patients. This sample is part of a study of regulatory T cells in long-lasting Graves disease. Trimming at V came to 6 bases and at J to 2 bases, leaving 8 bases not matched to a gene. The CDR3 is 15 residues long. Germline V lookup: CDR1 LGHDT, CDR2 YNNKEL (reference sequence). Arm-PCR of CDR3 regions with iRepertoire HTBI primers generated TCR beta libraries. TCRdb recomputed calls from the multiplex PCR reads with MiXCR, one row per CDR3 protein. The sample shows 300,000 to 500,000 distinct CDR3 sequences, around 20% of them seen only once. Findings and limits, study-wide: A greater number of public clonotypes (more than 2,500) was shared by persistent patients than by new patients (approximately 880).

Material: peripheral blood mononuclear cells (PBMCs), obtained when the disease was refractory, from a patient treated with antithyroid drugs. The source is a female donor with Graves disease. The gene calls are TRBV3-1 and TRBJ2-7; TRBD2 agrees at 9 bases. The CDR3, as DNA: TGTGCCAGCAGTCGCGGGACTAGCCGTGCCTACGAGCAGTACTTC. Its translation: CASSRGTSRAYEQYF.